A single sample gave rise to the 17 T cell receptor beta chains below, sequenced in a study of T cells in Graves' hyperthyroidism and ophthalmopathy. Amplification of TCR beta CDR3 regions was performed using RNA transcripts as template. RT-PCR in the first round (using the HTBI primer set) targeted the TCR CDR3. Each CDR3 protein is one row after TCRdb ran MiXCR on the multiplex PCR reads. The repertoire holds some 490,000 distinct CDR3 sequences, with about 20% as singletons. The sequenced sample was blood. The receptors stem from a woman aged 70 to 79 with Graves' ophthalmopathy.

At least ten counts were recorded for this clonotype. CDR3 loop: CASSFGITGGDTQYF. In DNA form, the CDR3 reads TGTGCCAGCAGTTTTGGAATCACGGGCGGAGATACGCAGTATTTT. The rearrangement joins TRBV28 to TRBJ2-3; no firm D call. Germline V gene sequence: CDR1 MDHEN, CDR2 SYDVKM. V was trimmed by 3 bases and J by 5 bases, leaving 15 bases between them. CDR3 length equals 15 residues.

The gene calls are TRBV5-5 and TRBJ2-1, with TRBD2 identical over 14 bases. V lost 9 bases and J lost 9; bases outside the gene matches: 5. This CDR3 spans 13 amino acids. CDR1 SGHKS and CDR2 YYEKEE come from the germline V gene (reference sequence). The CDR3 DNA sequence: TGTGCCAACAGGACTAGCGGGAGGATTGAGCAGTTCTTC. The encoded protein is CANRTSGRIEQFF.

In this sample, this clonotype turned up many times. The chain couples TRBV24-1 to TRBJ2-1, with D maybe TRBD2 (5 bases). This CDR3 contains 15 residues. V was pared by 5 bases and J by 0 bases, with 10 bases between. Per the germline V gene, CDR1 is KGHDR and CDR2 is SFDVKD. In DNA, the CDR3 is TGTGCCACCAGTGGGTTGGGGAGCTCCTACAATGAGCAGTTCTTC. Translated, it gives CATSGLGSSYNEQFF.

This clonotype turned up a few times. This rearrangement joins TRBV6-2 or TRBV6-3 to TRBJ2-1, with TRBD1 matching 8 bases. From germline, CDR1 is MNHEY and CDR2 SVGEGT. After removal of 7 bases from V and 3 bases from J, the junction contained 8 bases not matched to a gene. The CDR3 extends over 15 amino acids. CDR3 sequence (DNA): TGTGCCAGCACCACTTTTGGACAGGGCTACAATGAGCAGTTCTTC. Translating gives CASTTFGQGYNEQFF.

Written as DNA, the CDR3 is TGTGCCAGCTCGTCGTCACCCTACGAGCAGTACTTC. It is translated as CASSSSPYEQYF. The rearrangement joins TRBV18 to TRBJ2-7; no clear D gene. This CDR3 region has 12 residues. CDR1 and CDR2 (germline): KGHSH, LQKENI. V lost 6 bases and J lost 2, with 8 bases in between. Supplemented by reference TRBV18 and TRBJ2-7, the full variable domain reads NAGVMQNPRHLVRRRGQEARLRCSPMKGHSHVYWYRQLPEEGLKFMVYLQKENIIDESGMPKERFSAEFPKEGPSILRIQQVVRGDSAAYFCASSSSPYEQYFGPGTRLTVT.

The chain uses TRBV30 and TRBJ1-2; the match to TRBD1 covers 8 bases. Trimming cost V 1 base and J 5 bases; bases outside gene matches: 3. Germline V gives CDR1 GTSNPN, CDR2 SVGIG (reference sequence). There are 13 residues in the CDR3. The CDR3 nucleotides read TGTGCCTGGAGTGCTAACAGGGGGTATGGCTACACCTTC. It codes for CAWSANRGYGYTF.

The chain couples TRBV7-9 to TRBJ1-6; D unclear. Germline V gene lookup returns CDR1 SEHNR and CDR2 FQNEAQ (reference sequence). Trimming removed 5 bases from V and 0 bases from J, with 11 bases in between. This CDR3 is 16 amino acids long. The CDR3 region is CASSGRASSYNSPLHF. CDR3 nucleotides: TGTGCCAGCAGCGGACGGGCGAGCTCCTATAATTCACCCCTCCACTTT.

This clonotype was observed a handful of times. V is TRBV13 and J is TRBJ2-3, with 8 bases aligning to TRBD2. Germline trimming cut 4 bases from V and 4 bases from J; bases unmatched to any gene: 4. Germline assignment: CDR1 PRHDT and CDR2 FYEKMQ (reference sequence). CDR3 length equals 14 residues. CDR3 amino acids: CASSWSGSADTQYF. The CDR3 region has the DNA TGTGCCAGCAGCTGGAGCGGGAGCGCAGATACGCAGTATTTT. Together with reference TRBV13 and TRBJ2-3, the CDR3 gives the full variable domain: AAGVIQSPRHLIKEKRETATLKCYPIPRHDTVYWYQQGPGQDPQFLISFYEKMQSDKGSIPDRFSAQQFSDYHSELNMSSLELGDSALYFCASSWSGSADTQYFGPGTRLTVL.

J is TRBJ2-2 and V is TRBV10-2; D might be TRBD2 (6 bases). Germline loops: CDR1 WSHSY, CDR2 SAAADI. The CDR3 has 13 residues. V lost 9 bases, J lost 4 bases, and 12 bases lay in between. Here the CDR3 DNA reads TGCGCCAGGCGGGGCACCGTCACCGGGGAGCTGTTTTTT. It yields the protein CARRGTVTGELFF.

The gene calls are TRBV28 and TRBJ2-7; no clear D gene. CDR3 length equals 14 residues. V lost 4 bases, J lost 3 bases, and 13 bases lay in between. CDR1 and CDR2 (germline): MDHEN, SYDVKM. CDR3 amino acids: CASSWEARVYEQYF. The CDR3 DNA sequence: TGTGCCAGCAGTTGGGAAGCTAGGGTCTACGAGCAGTACTTC.

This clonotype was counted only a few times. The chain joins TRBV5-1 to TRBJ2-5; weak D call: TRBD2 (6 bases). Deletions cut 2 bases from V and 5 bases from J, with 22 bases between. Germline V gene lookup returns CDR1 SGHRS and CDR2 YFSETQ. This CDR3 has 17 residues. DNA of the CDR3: TGCGCCAGCAGCTTAAGGGGAGCGGGCCAGCCGAGGGAGACCCAGTACTTC. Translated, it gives CASSLRGAGQPRETQYF.

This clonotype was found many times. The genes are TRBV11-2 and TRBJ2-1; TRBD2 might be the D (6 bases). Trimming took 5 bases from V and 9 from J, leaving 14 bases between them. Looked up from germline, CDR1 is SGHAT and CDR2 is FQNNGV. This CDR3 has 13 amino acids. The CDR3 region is CASSGGTGGEQFF. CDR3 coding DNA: TGTGCCAGCAGCGGAGGGACGGGTGGTGAGCAGTTCTTC.

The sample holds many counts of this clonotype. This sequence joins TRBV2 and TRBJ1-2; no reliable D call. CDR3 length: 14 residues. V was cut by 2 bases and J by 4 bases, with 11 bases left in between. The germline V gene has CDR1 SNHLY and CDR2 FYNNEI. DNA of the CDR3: TGTGCCAGCAGTGAAAGCTCCGGTCGCTATGGCTACACCTTC. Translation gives CASSESSGRYGYTF.

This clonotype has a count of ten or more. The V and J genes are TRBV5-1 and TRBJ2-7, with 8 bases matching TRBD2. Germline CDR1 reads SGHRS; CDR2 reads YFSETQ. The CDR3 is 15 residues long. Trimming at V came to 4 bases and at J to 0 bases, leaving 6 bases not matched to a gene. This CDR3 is CASSQRTSSSYEQYF. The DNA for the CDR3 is TGCGCCAGCAGCCAGAGGACTAGCAGCTCCTACGAGCAGTACTTC.

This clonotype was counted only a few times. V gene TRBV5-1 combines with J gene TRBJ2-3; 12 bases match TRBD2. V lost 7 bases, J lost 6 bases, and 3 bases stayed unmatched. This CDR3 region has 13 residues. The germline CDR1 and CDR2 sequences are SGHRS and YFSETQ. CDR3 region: CASWTSGMDTQYF. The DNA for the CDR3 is TGCGCCAGCTGGACTAGCGGGATGGATACGCAGTATTTT.

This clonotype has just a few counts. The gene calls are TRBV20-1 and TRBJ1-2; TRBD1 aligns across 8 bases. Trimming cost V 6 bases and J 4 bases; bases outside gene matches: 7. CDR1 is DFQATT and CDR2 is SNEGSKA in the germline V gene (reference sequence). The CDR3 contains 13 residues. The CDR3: CSAPDRATYGYTF. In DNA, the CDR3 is TGCAGTGCCCCGGACAGGGCAACCTATGGCTACACCTTC.

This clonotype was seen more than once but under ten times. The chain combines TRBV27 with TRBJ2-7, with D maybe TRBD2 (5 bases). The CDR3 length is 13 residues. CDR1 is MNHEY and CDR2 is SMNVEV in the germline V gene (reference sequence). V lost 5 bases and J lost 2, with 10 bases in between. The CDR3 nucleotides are TGTGCCAGCAGTGACCTGGGAGCCTACGAGCAGTACTTC. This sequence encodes CASSDLGAYEQYF.